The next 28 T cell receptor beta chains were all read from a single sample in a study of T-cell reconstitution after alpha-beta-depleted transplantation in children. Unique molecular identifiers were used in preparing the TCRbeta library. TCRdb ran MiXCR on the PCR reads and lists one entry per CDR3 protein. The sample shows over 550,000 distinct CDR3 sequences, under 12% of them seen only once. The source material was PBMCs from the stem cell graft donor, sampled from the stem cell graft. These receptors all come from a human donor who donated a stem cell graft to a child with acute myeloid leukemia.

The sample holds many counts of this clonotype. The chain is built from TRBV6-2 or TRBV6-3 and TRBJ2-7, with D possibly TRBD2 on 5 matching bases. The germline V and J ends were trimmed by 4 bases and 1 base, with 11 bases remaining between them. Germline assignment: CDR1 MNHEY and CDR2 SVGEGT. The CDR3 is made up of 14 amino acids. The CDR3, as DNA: TGTGCCAGCAGTTCCACGGACTTTTCCTACGAGCAGTACTTC. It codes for CASSSTDFSYEQYF.

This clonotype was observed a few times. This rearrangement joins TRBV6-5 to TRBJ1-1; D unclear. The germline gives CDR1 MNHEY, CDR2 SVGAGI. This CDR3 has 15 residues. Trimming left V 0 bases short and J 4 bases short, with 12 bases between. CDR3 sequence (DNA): TGTGCCAGCAGTTACTCTGGGGTTACGGGCACTGAAGCTTTCTTT. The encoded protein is CASSYSGVTGTEAFF.

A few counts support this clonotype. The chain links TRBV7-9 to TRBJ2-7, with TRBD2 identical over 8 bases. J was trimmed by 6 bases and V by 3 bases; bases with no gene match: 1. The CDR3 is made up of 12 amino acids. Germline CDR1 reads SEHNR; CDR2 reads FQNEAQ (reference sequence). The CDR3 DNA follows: TGTGCCAGCAGCTTTAGCGGGACCGAGCAGTACTTC. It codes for CASSFSGTEQYF.

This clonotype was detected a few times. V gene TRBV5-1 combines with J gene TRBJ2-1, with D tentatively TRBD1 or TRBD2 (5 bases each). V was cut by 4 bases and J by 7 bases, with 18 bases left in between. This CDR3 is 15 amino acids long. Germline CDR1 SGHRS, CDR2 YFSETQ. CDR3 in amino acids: CASSPGTNLGNEQFF. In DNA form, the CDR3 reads TGCGCCAGCAGCCCAGGGACCAATTTGGGGAATGAGCAGTTCTTC. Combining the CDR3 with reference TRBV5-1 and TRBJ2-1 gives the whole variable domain KAGVTQTPRYLIKTRGQQVTLSCSPISGHRSVSWYQQTPGQGLQFLFEYFSETQRNKGNFPGRFSGRQFSNSRSEMNVSTLELGDSALYLCASSPGTNLGNEQFFGPGTRLTVL.

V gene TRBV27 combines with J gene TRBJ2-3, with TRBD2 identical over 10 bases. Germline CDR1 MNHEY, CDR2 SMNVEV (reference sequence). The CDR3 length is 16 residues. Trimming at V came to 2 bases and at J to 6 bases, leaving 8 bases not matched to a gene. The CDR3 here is CASSLPASGRTDTQYF. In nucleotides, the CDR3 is TGTGCCAGCAGTTTACCTGCTAGCGGGAGAACGGATACGCAGTATTTT.

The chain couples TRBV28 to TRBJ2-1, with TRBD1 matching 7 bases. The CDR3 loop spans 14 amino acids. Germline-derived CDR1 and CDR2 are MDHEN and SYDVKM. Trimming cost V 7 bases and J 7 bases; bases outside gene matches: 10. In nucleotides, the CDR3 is TGTGCCAGCACCGGGACAGACTTCTGGAATGAGCAGTTCTTC. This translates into CASTGTDFWNEQFF.

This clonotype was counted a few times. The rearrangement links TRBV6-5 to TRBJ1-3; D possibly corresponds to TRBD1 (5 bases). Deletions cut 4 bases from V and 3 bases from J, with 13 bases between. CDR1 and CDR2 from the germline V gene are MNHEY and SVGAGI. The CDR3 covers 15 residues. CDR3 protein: CASSSPGAGGNTIYF. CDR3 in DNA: TGTGCCAGCAGTTCCCCCGGGGCGGGTGGAAACACCATATATTTT.

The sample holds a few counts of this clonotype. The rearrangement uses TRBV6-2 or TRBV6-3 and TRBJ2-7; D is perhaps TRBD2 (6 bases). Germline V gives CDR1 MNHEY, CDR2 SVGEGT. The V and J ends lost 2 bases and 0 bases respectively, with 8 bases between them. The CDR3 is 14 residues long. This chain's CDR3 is CASSYGGASYEQYF. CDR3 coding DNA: TGTGCCAGCAGTTACGGCGGGGCCTCCTACGAGCAGTACTTC.

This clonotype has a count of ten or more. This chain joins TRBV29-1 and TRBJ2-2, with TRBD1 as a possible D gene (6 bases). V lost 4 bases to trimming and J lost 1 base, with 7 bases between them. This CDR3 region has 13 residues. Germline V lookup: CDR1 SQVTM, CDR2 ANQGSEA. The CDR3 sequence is CSVGTENTGELFF. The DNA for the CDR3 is TGCAGCGTTGGGACAGAGAACACCGGGGAGCTGTTTTTT.

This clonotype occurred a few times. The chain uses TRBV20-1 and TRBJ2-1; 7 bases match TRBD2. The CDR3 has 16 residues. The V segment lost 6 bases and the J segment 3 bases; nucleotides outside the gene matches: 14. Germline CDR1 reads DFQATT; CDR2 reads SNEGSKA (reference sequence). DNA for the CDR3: TGCAGTGCCGGTGAACTAACTAGCGAGTACTACAATGAGCAGTTCTTC. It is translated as CSAGELTSEYYNEQFF.

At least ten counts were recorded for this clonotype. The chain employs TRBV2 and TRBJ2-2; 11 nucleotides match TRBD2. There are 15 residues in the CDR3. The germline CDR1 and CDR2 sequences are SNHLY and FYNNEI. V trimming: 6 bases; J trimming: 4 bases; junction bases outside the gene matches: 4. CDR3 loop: CASSYGTSGTGELFF. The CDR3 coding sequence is TGTGCCAGCAGCTACGGGACTAGCGGCACCGGGGAGCTGTTTTTT.

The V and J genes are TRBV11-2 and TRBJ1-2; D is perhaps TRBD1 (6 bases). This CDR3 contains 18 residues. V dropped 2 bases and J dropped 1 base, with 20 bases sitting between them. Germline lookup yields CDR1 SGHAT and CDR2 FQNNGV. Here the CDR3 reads CASSLRGQLLRDNYGYTF. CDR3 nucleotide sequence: TGTGCCAGCAGCTTAAGAGGACAGTTACTTCGGGATAACTATGGCTACACCTTC.

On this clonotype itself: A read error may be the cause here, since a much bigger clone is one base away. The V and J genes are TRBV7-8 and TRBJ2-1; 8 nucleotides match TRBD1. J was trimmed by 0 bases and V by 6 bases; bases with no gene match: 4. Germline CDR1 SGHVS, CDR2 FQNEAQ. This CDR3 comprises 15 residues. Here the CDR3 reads CASRPGGGSYNEQFF. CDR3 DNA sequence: TGTGCCAGCAGACCAGGGGGCGGCTCCTACAATGAGCAGTTCTTC.

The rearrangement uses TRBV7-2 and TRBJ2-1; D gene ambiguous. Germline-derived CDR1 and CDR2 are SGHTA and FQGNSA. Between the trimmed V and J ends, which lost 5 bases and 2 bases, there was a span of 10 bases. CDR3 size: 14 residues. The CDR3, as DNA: TGTGCCAGCAGCACGGCAGCTGCCTACAATGAGCAGTTCTTC. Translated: CASSTAAAYNEQFF.

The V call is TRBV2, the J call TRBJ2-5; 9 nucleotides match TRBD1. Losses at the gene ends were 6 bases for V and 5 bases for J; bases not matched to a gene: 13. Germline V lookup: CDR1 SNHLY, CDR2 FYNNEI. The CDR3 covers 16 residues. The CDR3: CASRAGGQGKGETQYF. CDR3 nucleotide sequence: TGTGCCAGCAGAGCAGGGGGACAGGGTAAAGGGGAGACCCAGTACTTC.

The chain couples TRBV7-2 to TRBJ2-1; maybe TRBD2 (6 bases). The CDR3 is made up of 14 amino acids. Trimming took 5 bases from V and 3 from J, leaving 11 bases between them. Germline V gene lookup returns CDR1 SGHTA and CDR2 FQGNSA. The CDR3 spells CASSPTGVYNEQFF. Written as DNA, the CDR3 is TGTGCCAGCAGCCCGACGGGGGTCTACAATGAGCAGTTCTTC.

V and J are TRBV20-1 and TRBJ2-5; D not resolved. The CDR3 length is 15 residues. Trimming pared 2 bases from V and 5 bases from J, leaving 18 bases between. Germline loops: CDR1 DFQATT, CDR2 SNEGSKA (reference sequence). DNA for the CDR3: TGCAGTGCTAGATCAAATCCGGGCCCCGCGGAGACCCAGTACTTC. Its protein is CSARSNPGPAETQYF.

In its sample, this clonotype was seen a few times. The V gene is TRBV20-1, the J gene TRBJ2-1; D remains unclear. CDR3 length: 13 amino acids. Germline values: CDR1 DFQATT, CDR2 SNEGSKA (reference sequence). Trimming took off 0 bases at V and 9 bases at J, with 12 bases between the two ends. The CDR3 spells CSARDGARAEQFF. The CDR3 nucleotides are TGCAGTGCTAGAGATGGAGCTAGGGCTGAGCAGTTCTTC.

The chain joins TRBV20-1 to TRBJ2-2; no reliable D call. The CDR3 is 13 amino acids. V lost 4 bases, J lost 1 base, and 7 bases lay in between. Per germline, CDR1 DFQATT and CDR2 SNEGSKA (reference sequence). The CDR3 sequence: CSATLQNTGELFF. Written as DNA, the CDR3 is TGCAGTGCTACTTTGCAGAACACCGGGGAGCTGTTTTTT.

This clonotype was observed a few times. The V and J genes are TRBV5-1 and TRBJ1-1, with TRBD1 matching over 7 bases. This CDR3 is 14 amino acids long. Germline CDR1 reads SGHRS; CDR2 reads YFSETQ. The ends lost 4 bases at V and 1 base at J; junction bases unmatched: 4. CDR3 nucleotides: TGCGCCAGCAGCAGGGGGACAGAGAACACTGAAGCTTTCTTT. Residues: CASSRGTENTEAFF.

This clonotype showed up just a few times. DNA for the CDR3: TGTGCCAGCAGCTTAGTCGCCTTAGCGGGAGGTTCATACAATGAGCAGTTCTTC. It encodes CASSLVALAGGSYNEQFF. The chain combines TRBV7-8 with TRBJ2-1, with 10 bases aligning to TRBD2. The CDR3 consists of 18 residues. CDR1 SGHVS and CDR2 FQNEAQ come from the germline V gene. J lost 4 bases, V lost 1 base, and 10 bases had no gene match.

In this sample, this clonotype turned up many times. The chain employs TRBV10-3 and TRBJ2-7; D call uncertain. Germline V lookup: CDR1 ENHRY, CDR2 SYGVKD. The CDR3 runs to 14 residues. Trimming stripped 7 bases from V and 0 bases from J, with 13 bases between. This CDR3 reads CAITLDPSSYEQYF. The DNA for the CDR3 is TGTGCCATCACCCTGGACCCAAGCTCCTACGAGCAGTACTTC.

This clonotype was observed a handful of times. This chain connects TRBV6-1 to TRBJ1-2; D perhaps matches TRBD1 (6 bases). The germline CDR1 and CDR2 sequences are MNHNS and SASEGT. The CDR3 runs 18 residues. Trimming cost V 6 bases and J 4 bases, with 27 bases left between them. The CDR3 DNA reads TGTGCCAGCAGCCCATTTCAAGGGCCGGGGGCCTTGGGCTATGGCTACACCTTC. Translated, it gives CASSPFQGPGALGYGYTF.

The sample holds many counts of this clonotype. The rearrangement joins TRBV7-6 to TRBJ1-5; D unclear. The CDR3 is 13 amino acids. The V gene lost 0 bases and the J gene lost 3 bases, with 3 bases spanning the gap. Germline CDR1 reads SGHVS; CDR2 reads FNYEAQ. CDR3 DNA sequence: TGTGCCAGCAGCTTAGCCGCCAATCAGCCCCAGCATTTT. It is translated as CASSLAANQPQHF.

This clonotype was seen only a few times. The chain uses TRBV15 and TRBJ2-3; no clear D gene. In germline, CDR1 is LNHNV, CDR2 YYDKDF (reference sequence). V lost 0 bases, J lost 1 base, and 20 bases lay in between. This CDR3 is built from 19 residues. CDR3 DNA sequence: TGTGCCACCAGCAGAGATCCGGCAGTCAACGCGTTGGGCACAGATACGCAGTATTTT. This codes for CATSRDPAVNALGTDTQYF.

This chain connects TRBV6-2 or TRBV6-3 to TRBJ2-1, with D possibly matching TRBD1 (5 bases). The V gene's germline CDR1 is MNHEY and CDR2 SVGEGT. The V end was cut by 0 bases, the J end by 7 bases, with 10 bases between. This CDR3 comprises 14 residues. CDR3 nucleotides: TGTGCCAGCAGTTACTCGAAGGGGTGGAATGAGCAGTTCTTC. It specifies CASSYSKGWNEQFF.

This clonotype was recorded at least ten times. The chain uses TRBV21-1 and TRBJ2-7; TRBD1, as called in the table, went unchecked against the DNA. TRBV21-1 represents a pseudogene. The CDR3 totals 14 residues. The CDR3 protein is CASSAHRGHYEQYF. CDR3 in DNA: TGTGCCAGCAGCGCCCACAGGGGGCACTACGAGCAGTACTTC.

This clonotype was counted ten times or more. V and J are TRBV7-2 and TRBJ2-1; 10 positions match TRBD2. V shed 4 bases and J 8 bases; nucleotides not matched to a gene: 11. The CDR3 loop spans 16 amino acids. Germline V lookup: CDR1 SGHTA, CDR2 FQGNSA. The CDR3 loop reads CASSSPPASGSYEQFF. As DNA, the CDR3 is TGTGCCAGCAGCTCCCCCCCGGCTAGCGGGAGCTATGAGCAGTTCTTC.